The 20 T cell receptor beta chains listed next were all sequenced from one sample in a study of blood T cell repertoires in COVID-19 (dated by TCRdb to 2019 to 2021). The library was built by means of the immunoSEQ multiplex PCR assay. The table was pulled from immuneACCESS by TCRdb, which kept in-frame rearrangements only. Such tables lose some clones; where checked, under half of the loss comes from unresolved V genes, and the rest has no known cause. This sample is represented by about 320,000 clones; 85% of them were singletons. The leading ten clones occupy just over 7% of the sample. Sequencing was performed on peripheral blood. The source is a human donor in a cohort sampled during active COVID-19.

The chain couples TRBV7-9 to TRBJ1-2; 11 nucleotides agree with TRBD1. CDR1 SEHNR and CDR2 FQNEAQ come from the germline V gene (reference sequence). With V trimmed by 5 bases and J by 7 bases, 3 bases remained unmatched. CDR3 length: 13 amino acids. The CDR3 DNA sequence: TGTGCCAGCAGCCCGGACAGGGGGCTTGGCTACACCTTC. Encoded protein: CASSPDRGLGYTF.

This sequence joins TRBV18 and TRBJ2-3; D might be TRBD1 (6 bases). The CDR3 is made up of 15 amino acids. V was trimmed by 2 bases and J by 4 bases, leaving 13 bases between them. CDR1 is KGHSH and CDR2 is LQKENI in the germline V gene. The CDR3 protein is CASSPSSGAADTQYF. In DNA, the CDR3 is TGTGCCAGCTCACCAAGCTCAGGGGCTGCAGATACGCAGTATTTT. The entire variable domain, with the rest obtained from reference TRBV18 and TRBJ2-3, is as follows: NAGVMQNPRHLVRRRGQEARLRCSPMKGHSHVYWYRQLPEEGLKFMVYLQKENIIDESGMPKERFSAEFPKEGPSILRIQQVVRGDSAAYFCASSPSSGAADTQYFGPGTRLTVL.

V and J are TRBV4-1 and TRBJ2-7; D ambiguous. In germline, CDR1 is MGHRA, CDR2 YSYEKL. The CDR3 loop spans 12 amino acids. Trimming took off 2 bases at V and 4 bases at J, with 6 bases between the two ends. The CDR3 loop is CASSQIHYEQYF. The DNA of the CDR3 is TGCGCCAGCAGCCAAATTCATTACGAGCAGTACTTC.

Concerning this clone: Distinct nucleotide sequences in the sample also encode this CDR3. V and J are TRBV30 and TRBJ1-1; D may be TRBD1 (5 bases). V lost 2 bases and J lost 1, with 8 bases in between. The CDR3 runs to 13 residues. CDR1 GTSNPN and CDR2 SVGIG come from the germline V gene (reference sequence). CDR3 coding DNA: TGTGCCTGGAGTACGGGGGGGAACACTGAAGCTTTCTTT. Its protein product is CAWSTGGNTEAFF.

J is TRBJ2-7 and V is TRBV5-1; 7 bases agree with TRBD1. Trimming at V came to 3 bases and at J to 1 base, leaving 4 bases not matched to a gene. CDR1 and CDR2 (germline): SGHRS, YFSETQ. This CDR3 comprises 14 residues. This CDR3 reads CASSWDSLSYEQYF. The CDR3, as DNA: TGCGCCAGCAGCTGGGACAGCCTATCCTACGAGCAGTACTTC.

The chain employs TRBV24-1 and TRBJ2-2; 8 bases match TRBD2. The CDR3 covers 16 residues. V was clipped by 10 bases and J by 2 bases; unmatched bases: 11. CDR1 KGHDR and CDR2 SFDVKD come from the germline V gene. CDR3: CATGTTGGRNTGELFF. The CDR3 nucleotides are TGTGCCACAGGTACAACGGGGGGGCGTAACACCGGGGAGCTGTTTTTT.

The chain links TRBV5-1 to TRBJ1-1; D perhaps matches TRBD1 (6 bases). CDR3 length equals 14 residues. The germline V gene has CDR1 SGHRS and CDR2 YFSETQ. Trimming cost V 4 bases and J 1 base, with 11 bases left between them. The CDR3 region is CASSLGQWNTEAFF. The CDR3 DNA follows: TGCGCCAGCAGCCTCGGACAGTGGAACACTGAAGCTTTCTTT. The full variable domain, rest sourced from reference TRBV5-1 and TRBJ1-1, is KAGVTQTPRYLIKTRGQQVTLSCSPISGHRSVSWYQQTPGQGLQFLFEYFSETQRNKGNFPGRFSGRQFSNSRSEMNVSTLELGDSALYLCASSLGQWNTEAFFGQGTRLTVV.

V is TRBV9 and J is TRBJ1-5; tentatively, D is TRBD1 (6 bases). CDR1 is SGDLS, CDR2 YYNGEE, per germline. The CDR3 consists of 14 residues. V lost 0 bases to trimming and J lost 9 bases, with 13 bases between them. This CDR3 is CASSVDRGGGPQHF. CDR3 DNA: TGTGCCAGCAGCGTAGATAGGGGGGGAGGGCCCCAGCATTTT.

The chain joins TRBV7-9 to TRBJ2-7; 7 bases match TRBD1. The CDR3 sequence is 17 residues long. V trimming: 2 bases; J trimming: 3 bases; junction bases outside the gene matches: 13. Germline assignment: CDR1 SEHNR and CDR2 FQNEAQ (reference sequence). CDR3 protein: CASSLPYSYRGGYEQYF. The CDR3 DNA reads TGTGCCAGCAGCTTACCCTATTCGTACAGGGGCGGCTACGAGCAGTACTTC.

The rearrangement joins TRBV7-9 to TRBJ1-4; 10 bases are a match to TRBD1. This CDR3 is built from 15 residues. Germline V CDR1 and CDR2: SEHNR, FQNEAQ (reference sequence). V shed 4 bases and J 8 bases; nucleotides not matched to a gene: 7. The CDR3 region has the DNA TGTGCCAGCAGCTCGACCGGGACAGGGGTCGAAAAACTGTTTTTT. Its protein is CASSSTGTGVEKLFF. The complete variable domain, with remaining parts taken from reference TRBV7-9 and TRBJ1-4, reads DTGVSQNPRHKITKRGQNVTFRCDPISEHNRLYWYRQTLGQGPEFLTYFQNEAQLEKSRLLSDRFSAERPKGSFSTLEIQRTEQGDSAMYLCASSSTGTGVEKLFFGSGTQLSVL.

DNA for the CDR3: TGTGCCAGCAGCTTGGACAGGAATACTGGCTACACCTTC. Its translation: CASSLDRNTGYTF. The rearrangement joins TRBV7-2 to TRBJ1-2; 7 positions agree with TRBD1. With V trimmed by 3 bases and J by 7 bases, 5 bases remained unmatched. This CDR3 is built from 13 residues. CDR1 SGHTA and CDR2 FQGNSA come from the germline V gene.

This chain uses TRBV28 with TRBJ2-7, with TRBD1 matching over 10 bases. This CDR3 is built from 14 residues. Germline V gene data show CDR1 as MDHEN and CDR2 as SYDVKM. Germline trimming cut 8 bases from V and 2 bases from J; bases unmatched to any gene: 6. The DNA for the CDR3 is TGTGCCAGCTCGCTGGGGACAGGGGCCTACGAGCAGTACTTC. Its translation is CASSLGTGAYEQYF. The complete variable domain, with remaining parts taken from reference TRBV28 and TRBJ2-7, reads DVKVTQSSRYLVKRTGEKVFLECVQDMDHENMFWYRQDPGLGLRLIYFSYDVKMKEKGDIPEGYSVSREKKERFSLILESASTNQTSMYLCASSLGTGAYEQYFGPGTRLTVT.

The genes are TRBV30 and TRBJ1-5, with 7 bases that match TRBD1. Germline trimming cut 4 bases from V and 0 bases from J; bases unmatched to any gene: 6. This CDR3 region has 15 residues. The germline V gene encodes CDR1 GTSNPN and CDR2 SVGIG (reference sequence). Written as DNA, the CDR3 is TGTGCCTGGAATCAGGGGGTCTATAGCAATCAGCCCCAGCATTTT. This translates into CAWNQGVYSNQPQHF.

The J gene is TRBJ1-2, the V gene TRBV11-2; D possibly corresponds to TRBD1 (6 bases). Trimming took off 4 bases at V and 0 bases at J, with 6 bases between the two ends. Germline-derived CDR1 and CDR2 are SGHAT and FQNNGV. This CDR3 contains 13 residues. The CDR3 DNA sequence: TGTGCCAGCAGCTGGACAGCTAACTATGGCTACACCTTC. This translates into CASSWTANYGYTF. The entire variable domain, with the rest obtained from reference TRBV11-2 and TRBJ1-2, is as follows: EAGVAQSPRYKIIEKRQSVAFWCNPISGHATLYWYQQILGQGPKLLIQFQNNGVVDDSQLPKDRFSAERLKGVDSTLKIQPAKLEDSAVYLCASSWTANYGYTFGSGTRLTVV.

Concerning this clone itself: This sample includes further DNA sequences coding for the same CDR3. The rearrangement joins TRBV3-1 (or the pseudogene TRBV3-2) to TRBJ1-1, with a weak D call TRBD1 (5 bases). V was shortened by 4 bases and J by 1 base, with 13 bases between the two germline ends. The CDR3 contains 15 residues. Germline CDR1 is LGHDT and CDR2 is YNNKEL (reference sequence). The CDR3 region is CASSPQGGTNTEAFF. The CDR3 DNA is TGTGCCAGCAGCCCGCAGGGAGGAACGAACACTGAAGCTTTCTTT.

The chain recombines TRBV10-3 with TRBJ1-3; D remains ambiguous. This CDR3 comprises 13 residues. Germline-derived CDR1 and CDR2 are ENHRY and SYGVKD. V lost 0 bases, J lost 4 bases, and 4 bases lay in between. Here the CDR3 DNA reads TGTGCCATCAGTGAGTCGCGGGGAAACACCATATATTTT. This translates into CAISESRGNTIYF.

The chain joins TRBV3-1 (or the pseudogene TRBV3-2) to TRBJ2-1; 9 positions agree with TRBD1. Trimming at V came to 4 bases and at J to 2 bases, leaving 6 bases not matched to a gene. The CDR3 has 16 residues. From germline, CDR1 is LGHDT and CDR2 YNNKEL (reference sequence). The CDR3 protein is CASSPRRTGAYNEQFF. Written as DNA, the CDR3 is TGTGCCAGCAGCCCCCGGAGGACAGGGGCCTACAATGAGCAGTTCTTC.

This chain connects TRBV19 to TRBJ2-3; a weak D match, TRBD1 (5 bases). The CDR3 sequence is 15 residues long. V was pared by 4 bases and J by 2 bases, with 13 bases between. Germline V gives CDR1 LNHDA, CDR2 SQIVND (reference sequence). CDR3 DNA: TGTGCCAGTAGTACCCGAAAGGGGAACACAGATACGCAGTATTTT. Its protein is CASSTRKGNTDTQYF.

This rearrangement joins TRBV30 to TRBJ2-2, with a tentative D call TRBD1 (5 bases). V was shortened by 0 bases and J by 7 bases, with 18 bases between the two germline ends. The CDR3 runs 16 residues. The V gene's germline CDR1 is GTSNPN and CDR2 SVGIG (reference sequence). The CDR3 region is CAWSVGSRAVGGELFF. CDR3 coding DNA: TGTGCCTGGAGTGTTGGAAGCAGGGCGGTCGGCGGGGAGCTGTTTTTT.

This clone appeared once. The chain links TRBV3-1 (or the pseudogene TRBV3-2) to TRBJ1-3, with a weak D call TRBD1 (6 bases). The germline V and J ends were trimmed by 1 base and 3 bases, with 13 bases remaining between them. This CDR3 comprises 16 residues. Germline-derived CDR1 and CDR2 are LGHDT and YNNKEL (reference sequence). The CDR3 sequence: CASSQASGVSGNTIYF. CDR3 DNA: TGTGCCAGCAGCCAAGCGTCAGGGGTCAGTGGAAACACCATATATTTT.